These 21 T cell receptor beta chains share one sample of origin, sequenced in a study of spatial heterogeneity in lung cancer. Time point noted: blood at routine non-recurrence follow-up after resection. The study sequenced unsorted whole RNA from tumor, nontumor lung or frozen PBMC. TCRdb re-called the 5' RACE reads with MiXCR, one entry per CDR3 protein. The sample yields around 30,000 distinct CDR3 sequences, around 5.9% seen once. Sequencing was performed on PBMCs, taken at follow-up. The receptors stem from a male donor with early-stage non-small cell lung cancer.

This clonotype was counted a few times. This sequence joins TRBV12-3 or TRBV12-4 and TRBJ1-6; the D is unclear. V was pared by 10 bases and J by 3 bases, with 10 bases between. The length of the CDR3 is 13 residues. The CDR3 spells CATTSDYNSPLHF. In nucleotides, the CDR3 is TGTGCCACCACATCCGACTATAATTCACCCCTCCACTTT.

This clonotype was seen at least ten times. The chain has TRBV9 and TRBJ1-6; D is unclear. CDR1 is SGDLS and CDR2 is YYNGEE in the germline V gene. The V end lost 4 bases, the J end lost 5 bases, and 16 bases lay between the germline ends. This CDR3 spans 16 amino acids. CDR3 DNA sequence: TGTGCCAGCAGCCGGCTAACGGGGATGAATAATTCACCCCTCCACTTT. The encoded protein is CASSRLTGMNNSPLHF.

This clonotype was recorded many times. CDR3 protein: CASRRGPAGGSRDTQYF. In DNA form, the CDR3 reads TGCGCCAGTCGCCGAGGTCCAGCGGGGGGGTCGCGAGATACGCAGTATTTT. This chain joins TRBV5-1 and TRBJ2-3; 10 nucleotides match TRBD2. Germline lookup yields CDR1 SGHRS and CDR2 YFSETQ. This CDR3 is built from 17 residues. V gave up 8 bases and J gave up 5 bases; unmatched junction bases: 17. Combining the CDR3 with reference TRBV5-1 and TRBJ2-3 gives the whole variable domain KAGVTQTPRYLIKTRGQQVTLSCSPISGHRSVSWYQQTPGQGLQFLFEYFSETQRNKGNFPGRFSGRQFSNSRSEMNVSTLELGDSALYLCASRRGPAGGSRDTQYFGPGTRLTVL.

This clonotype was picked up a small number of times. V gene TRBV19 combines with J gene TRBJ2-2; 7 bases fit TRBD1. This CDR3 contains 15 residues. V shed 6 bases, J shed 3 bases, and the junction held 7 bases outside the gene matches. Germline assignment: CDR1 LNHDA and CDR2 SQIVND (reference sequence). Here the CDR3 reads CASSRYQGDTGELFF. The CDR3 DNA is TGTGCCAGTAGCCGATACCAGGGGGACACCGGGGAGCTGTTTTTT. Full variable domain (missing parts from reference TRBV19 and TRBJ2-2): DGGITQSPKYLFRKEGQNVTLSCEQNLNHDAMYWYRQDPGQGLRLIYYSQIVNDFQKGDIAEGYSVSREKKESFPLTVTSAQKNPTAFYLCASSRYQGDTGELFFGEGSRLTVL.

This clonotype was detected ten times or more. The genes are TRBV7-3 and TRBJ2-5; tentatively, D is TRBD2 (6 bases). Per germline, CDR1 SGHTA and CDR2 FQGTGA. This CDR3 comprises 13 residues. V lost 5 bases and J 3 bases, leaving 10 bases between the germline ends. The DNA for the CDR3 is TGTGCCAGCAGCCTGGTAGCGGAAGAGACCCAGTACTTC. Translation gives CASSLVAEETQYF.

This clonotype showed up many times. This chain uses TRBV3-1 with TRBJ2-1; TRBD2 aligns across 8 bases. The V and J ends lost 0 bases and 13 bases, in that order; junction bases with no gene match: 5. The CDR3 consists of 13 residues. Looked up from germline, CDR1 is LGHDT and CDR2 is YNNKEL (reference sequence). The chain's CDR3 is CASSQDRRGAQFF. In DNA form, the CDR3 reads TGTGCCAGCAGCCAAGATCGGCGGGGGGCTCAGTTCTTC.

A few counts support this clonotype. V and J are TRBV18 and TRBJ1-2; 8 bases are a match to TRBD1. The CDR3 totals 13 residues. Germline CDR1 KGHSH, CDR2 LQKENI. The ends lost 6 bases at V and 3 bases at J; junction bases unmatched: 3. The DNA of the CDR3 is TGTGCCAGCTCCCAGGACAGGGACTATGGCTACACCTTC. This sequence encodes CASSQDRDYGYTF.

This clonotype occurred many times. The chain couples TRBV12-5 to TRBJ2-1, with 11 nucleotides matching TRBD2. The CDR3 consists of 22 residues. V lost 1 base, J lost 0 bases, and 17 bases stayed unmatched. Germline V lookup: CDR1 LGHNT, CDR2 FRNRAP. DNA for the CDR3: TGTGCTAGTGGTTTGGCGCAACCCCTACTAGCGGGGGTAGGGAGCTCCTACAATGAGCAGTTCTTC. Its translation is CASGLAQPLLAGVGSSYNEQFF. Complete variable domain (other parts from reference TRBV12-5 and TRBJ2-1): DARVTQTPRHKVTEMGQEVTMRCQPILGHNTVFWYRQTMMQGLELLAYFRNRAPLDDSGMPKDRFSAEMPDATLATLKIQPSEPRDSAVYFCASGLAQPLLAGVGSSYNEQFFGPGTRLTVL.

The chain recombines TRBV18 with TRBJ2-7; TRBD1 or TRBD2 may be the D gene (6 bases each). Germline-derived CDR1 and CDR2 are KGHSH and LQKENI. The CDR3 runs 15 residues. The V and J ends lost 2 bases and 2 bases respectively, with 13 bases between them. DNA of the CDR3: TGTGCCAGCTCACCAGTAAGGGGGGCTGCCTACGAGCAGTACTTC. This translates into CASSPVRGAAYEQYF.

The chain employs TRBV5-6 and TRBJ1-5, with D possibly TRBD1 on 5 matching bases. The V end was cut by 0 bases, the J end by 1 base, with 8 bases between. The germline CDR1 and CDR2 sequences are SGHDT and YYEEEE. This CDR3 has 15 amino acids. The CDR3 DNA follows: TGTGCCAGCAGCTTGGCCGACAGAAGCAATCAGCCCCAGCATTTT. The encoded protein is CASSLADRSNQPQHF. The variable domain in full, completed from reference TRBV5-6 and TRBJ1-5, reads DAGVTQSPTHLIKTRGQQVTLRCSPKSGHDTVSWYQQALGQGPQFIFQYYEEEERQRGNFPDRFSGHQFPNYSSELNVNALLLGDSALYLCASSLADRSNQPQHFGDGTRLSIL.

V is TRBV11-1 and J is TRBJ2-3; D not certain. The CDR3 covers 15 residues. Germline loops: CDR1 SGHAT, CDR2 FQDESV (reference sequence). V lost 2 bases to trimming and J lost 2 bases, with 11 bases between them. DNA of the CDR3: TGTGCCAGCAGCTTACAGCTTTCCATCACAGATACGCAGTATTTT. Its protein product is CASSLQLSITDTQYF. Variable domain in full (rest from reference TRBV11-1 and TRBJ2-3): EAEVAQSPRYKITEKSQAVAFWCDPISGHATLYWYRQILGQGPELLVQFQDESVVDDSQLPKDRFSAERLKGVDSTLKIQPAELGDSAMYLCASSLQLSITDTQYFGPGTRLTVL.

By sample share, this clonotype is medium-sized. This rearrangement joins TRBV5-1 to TRBJ2-7; 9 bases line up with TRBD1. V gave up 4 bases and J gave up 3 bases; unmatched junction bases: 8. The germline V gene has CDR1 SGHRS and CDR2 YFSETQ. The CDR3 spans 15 residues. The CDR3 sequence: CASSEPGQGVYEQYF. CDR3 bases: TGCGCCAGCAGCGAACCGGGACAGGGAGTCTACGAGCAGTACTTC.

This clonotype was observed many times. The V call is TRBV5-4, the J call TRBJ2-1; tentative D call: TRBD2 (6 bases). CDR1 is SGHNT, CDR2 YYREEE, per germline (reference sequence). The CDR3 has 19 residues. Trimming pared 2 bases from V and 6 bases from J, leaving 27 bases between. CDR3 loop: CASSLREEQAEEVTNEQFF. Written as DNA, the CDR3 is TGTGCCAGCAGCTTAAGGGAGGAGCAGGCGGAGGAAGTTACCAATGAGCAGTTCTTC.

The chain combines TRBV29-1 with TRBJ2-1; 15 bases fit TRBD2. V lost 7 bases and J lost 8; bases outside the gene matches: 12. There are 16 residues in the CDR3. CDR1 SQVTM and CDR2 ANQGSEA come from the germline V gene. The CDR3 reads CSGRTSGRAFVYEQFF. For the CDR3, the DNA is TGCAGCGGCCGGACTAGCGGGAGGGCCTTTGTCTATGAGCAGTTCTTC.

This clonotype was detected many times. The chain is built from TRBV5-1 and TRBJ2-5; D is perhaps TRBD1 or TRBD2 (5 bases each). The CDR3 is made up of 14 amino acids. V was trimmed by 7 bases and J by 1 base, leaving 14 bases between them. Germline V CDR1 and CDR2: SGHRS, YFSETQ. The CDR3 loop reads CASSWGRGQETQYF. The CDR3, as DNA: TGCGCCAGCTCCTGGGGACGGGGCCAAGAGACCCAGTACTTC.

This clonotype was detected ten times or more. The genes are TRBV5-1 and TRBJ1-6, with D maybe TRBD1 (6 bases). Germline V gene sequence: CDR1 SGHRS, CDR2 YFSETQ. The CDR3 loop spans 14 amino acids. The V end lost 6 bases, the J end lost 8 bases, and 15 bases lay between the germline ends. The CDR3 nucleotides are TGCGCCAGCAAGACAGGAGCTTGGGATTCACCCCTCCACTTT. Translated: CASKTGAWDSPLHF.

Many counts were recorded for this clonotype. Here the CDR3 reads CASSFVDPYNEQFF. CDR3 nucleotide sequence: TGCGCCAGCAGCTTCGTCGACCCGTACAATGAGCAGTTCTTC. The chain links TRBV5-1 to TRBJ2-1; D is unclear. V lost 2 bases, J lost 4 bases, and 10 bases lay in between. Germline CDR1 SGHRS, CDR2 YFSETQ. CDR3 length: 14 residues.

About this clonotype: This may stem from a read error, because a much larger clone lies one nucleotide away. V gene TRBV18 combines with J gene TRBJ1-1, with unresolved D. With 5 bases removed from V and 4 bases from J, the gap between germline ends came to 14 bases. The CDR3 is 14 residues long. Germline V gene data show CDR1 as KGHSH and CDR2 as LQKENI. CDR3 sequence reads: CASSRAVFVTEAFF. The CDR3 DNA reads TGTGCCAGCTCAAGGGCCGTTTTCGTCACTGAAGCTTTCTTT.

The chain employs TRBV12-3 or TRBV12-4 and TRBJ2-5; 7 nucleotides align to TRBD2. This CDR3 is 15 amino acids long. Germline trimming cut 4 bases from V and 4 bases from J; bases unmatched to any gene: 9. Here the CDR3 reads CASSSRGGGRETQYF. In nucleotides, the CDR3 is TGTGCCAGCAGTTCCCGGGGTGGCGGGAGAGAGACCCAGTACTTC.

This clonotype was recorded a few times. The rearrangement links TRBV20-1 to TRBJ2-3; D gene ambiguous. In germline, CDR1 is DFQATT, CDR2 SNEGSKA (reference sequence). CDR3 length: 14 amino acids. V lost 3 bases, J lost 2 bases, and 12 bases lay in between. The CDR3 region has the DNA TGCAGTGCTAGTGGGGAAGCCCCCACAGATACGCAGTATTTT. It codes for CSASGEAPTDTQYF.

The CDR3 nucleotides are TGTGCCACTTCTAACACCGGGGAGCTGTTTTTT. As protein: CATSNTGELFF. The chain couples TRBV12-3 or TRBV12-4 to TRBJ2-2; no firm D call. The CDR3 is 11 amino acids. The V and J ends lost 10 bases and 2 bases respectively, with 5 bases between them.